Given below is one TCR beta chain in context. J gave up 1 base and V 4 bases, and 4 bases lay outside the gene matches. The CDR3 consists of 15 residues. Looked up from germline, CDR1 is SNHLY and CDR2 is FYNNEI. Some clones are missing from TCRdb's copy, which holds only in-frame ones; the method was immunoSEQ multiplex PCR. The sample holds 2 million to 2.5 million clones, 93% seen once. The sample comes from a study of shared clonotypes between healthy human individuals. Background on the study: The study enrolled a couple of women and three men aged 18 to 49.

Naive CD45RA+ and memory CD45RA-negative subsets were split from CD4+ cells. The clonotype was recovered from a man between 18 and 29 years old in good health. Some clones in this sample may be carry-over from other donors' samples. This chain links TRBV2 with TRBJ2-3, with 8 bases matching TRBD2. Sequencing was performed on naive CD4+ T cells from PBMCs. Subset described: CD45RA+ positively selected. The CDR3 bases are TGTGCCAGCAGTGGAGCGGGAGTCGGCACAGATACGCAGTATTTT. Encoded protein: CASSGAGVGTDTQYF. The full variable domain, in which reference TRBV2 and TRBJ2-3 provide the parts outside the CDR3, is EPEVTQTPSHQVTQMGQEVILRCVPISNHLYFYWYRQILGQKVEFLVSFYNNEISEKSEIFDDQFSVERPDGSNFTLKIRSTKLEDSAMYFCASSGAGVGTDTQYFGPGTRLTVL.